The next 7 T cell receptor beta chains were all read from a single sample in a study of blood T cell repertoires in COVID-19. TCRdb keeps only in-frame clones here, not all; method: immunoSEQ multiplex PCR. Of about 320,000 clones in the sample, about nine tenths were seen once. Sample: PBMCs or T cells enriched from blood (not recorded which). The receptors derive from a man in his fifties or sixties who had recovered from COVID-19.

The CDR3 DNA is TGCGCCAGCAGCTTGCTTACGCCGGGACTAAGGAACAATGAGCAGTTCTTC. Translating it yields CASSLLTPGLRNNEQFF. The genes are TRBV5-1 and TRBJ2-1; 7 nucleotides align to TRBD2. The CDR3 length is 17 residues. The V gene's germline CDR1 is SGHRS and CDR2 YFSETQ. Trimming took 1 base from V and 5 from J; bases not matched to a gene: 12.

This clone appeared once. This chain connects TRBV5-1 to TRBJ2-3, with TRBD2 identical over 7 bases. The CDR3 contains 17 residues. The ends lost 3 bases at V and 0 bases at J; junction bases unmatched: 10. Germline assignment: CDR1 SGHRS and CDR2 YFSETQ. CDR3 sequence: CASSSGQRGSSTDTQYF. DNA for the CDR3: TGCGCCAGCAGCTCGGGGCAGCGGGGATCTAGCACAGATACGCAGTATTTT.

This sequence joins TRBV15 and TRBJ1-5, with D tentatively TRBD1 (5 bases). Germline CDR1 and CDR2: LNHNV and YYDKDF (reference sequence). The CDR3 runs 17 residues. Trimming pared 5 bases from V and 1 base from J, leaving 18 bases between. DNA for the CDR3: TGTGCCACCAGCTCTACCGGGAGGGGAGGGAGCAATCAGCCCCAGCATTTT. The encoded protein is CATSSTGRGGSNQPQHF.

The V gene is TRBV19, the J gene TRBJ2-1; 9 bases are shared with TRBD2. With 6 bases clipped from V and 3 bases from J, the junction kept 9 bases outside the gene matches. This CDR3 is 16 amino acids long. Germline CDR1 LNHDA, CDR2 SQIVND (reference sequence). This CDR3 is CASRSVSGRNYNEQFF. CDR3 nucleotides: TGTGCCAGTAGATCAGTGAGCGGGAGGAACTACAATGAGCAGTTCTTC. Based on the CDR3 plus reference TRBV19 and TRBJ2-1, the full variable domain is DGGITQSPKYLFRKEGQNVTLSCEQNLNHDAMYWYRQDPGQGLRLIYYSQIVNDFQKGDIAEGYSVSREKKESFPLTVTSAQKNPTAFYLCASRSVSGRNYNEQFFGPGTRLTVL.

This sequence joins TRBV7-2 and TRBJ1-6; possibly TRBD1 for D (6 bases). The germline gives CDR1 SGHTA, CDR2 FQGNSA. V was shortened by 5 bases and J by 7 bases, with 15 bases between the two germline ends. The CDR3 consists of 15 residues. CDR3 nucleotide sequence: TGTGCCAGCAGCCCTACCGGGACACCGAATTCACCCCTCCACTTT. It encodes CASSPTGTPNSPLHF. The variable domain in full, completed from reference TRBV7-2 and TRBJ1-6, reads GAGVSQSPSNKVTEKGKDVELRCDPISGHTALYWYRQSLGQGLEFLIYFQGNSAPDKSGLPSDRFSAERTGGSVSTLTIQRTQQEDSAVYLCASSPTGTPNSPLHFGNGTRLTVT.

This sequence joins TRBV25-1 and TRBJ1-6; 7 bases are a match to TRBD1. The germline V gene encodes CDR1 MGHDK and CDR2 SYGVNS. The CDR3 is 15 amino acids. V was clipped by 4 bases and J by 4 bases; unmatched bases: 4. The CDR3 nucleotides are TGTGCCAGCAGTGGTAGACAGGGTTATAATTCACCCCTCCACTTT. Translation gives CASSGRQGYNSPLHF. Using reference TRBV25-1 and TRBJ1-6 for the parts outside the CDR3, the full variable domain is EADIYQTPRYLVIGTGKKITLECSQTMGHDKMYWYQQDPGMELHLIHYSYGVNSTEKGDLSSESTVSRIRTEHFPLTLESARPSHTSQYLCASSGRQGYNSPLHFGNGTRLTVT.

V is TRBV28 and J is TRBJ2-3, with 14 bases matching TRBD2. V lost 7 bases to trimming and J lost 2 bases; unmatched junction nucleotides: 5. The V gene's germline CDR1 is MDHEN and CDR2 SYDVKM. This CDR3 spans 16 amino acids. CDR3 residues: CASIQGLAGATDTQYF. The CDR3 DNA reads TGTGCCAGCATCCAGGGACTAGCGGGAGCCACAGATACGCAGTATTTT. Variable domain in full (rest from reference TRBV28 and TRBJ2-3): DVKVTQSSRYLVKRTGEKVFLECVQDMDHENMFWYRQDPGLGLRLIYFSYDVKMKEKGDIPEGYSVSREKKERFSLILESASTNQTSMYLCASIQGLAGATDTQYFGPGTRLTVL.